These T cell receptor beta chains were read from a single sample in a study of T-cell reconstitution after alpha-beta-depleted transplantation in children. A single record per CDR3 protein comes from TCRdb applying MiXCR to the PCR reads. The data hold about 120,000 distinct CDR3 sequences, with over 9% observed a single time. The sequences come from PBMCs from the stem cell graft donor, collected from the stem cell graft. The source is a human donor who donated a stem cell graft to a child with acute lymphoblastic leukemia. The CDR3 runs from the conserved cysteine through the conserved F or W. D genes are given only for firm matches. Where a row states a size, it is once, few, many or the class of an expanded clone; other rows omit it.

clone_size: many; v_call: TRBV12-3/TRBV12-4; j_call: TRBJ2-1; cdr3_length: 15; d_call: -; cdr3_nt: TGTGCCAGCAGCTATGGGGGGGACAGAGAAAATGAGCAGTTCTTC; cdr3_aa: CASSYGGDRENEQFF
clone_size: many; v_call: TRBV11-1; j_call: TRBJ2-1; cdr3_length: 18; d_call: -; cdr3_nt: TGTGCCAGCAGCCGGCAGAGTTTTATGGACGGGGAAAACAATGAGCAGTTCTTC; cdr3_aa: CASSRQSFMDGENNEQFF
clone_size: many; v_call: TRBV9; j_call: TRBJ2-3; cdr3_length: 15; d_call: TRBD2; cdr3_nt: TGTGCCAGCAGCCCGAGCGGGAGTTACGCAGATACGCAGTATTTT; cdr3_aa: CASSPSGSYADTQYF
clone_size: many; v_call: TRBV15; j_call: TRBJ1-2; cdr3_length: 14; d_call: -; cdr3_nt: TGTGCCACCAGCAGAGCCGGGAACGACTATGGCTACACCTTC; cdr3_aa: CATSRAGNDYGYTF
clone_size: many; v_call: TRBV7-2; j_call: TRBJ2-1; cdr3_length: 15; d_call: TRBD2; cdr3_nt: TGTGCCAGCAGCTTTTCGGGTACTAGCGGCAATGAGCAGTTCTTC; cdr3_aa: CASSFSGTSGNEQFF
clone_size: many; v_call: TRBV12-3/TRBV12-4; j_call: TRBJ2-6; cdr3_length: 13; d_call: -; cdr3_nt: TGTGCCAGCACCCGTTCCGAGGCCAACGTCCTGACTTTC; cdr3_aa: CASTRSEANVLTF
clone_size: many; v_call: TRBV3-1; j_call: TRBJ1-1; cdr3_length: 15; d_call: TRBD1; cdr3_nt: TGTGCCAGCAGCCAAGTTGGGGGGACAGGGTCTGAAGCTTTCTTT; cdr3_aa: CASSQVGGTGSEAFF
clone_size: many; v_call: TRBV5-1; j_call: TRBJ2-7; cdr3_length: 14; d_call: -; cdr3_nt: TGCGCCAGCAGCTTTGGTCAGGGGTTCTACGAGCAGTACTTC; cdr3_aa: CASSFGQGFYEQYF
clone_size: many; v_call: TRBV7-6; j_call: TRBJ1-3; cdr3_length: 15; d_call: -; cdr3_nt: TGTGCCAGCAGCCACCCTAGGGGACGGGGAAACACCATATATTTT; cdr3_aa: CASSHPRGRGNTIYF
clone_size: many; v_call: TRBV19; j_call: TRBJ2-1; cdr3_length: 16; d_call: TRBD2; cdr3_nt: TGTGCCAGTAGTATTCTACTAGCGGGAGAACGAGCTGAGCAGTTCTTC; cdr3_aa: CASSILLAGERAEQFF
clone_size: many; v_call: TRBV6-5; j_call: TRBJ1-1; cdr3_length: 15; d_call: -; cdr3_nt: TGTGCCAGCAGTTACGGGGGACATGGGGACACTGAAGCTTTCTTT; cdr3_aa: CASSYGGHGDTEAFF
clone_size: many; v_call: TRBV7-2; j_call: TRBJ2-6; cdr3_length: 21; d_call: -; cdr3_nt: TGTGCCAGCAGCCCTTCCCCCAAGGTAGCGAGAGAATACTCTGGGGCCAACGTCCTGACTTTC; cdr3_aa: CASSPSPKVAREYSGANVLTF
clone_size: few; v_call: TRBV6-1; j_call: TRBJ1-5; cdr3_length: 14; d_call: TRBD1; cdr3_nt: TGTGCCAGCGCGGACAGGCCCAGCAATCAGCCCCAGCATTTT; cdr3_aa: CASADRPSNQPQHF
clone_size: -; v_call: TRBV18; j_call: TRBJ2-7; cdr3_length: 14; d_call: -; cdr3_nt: TGTGCCAGCTCACCCAATGAAGGAGGTTCTAAGCAGTACTTC; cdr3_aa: CASSPNEGGSKQYF
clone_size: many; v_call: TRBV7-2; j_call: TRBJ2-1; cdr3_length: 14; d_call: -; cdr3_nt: TGTGCCAGCAGCCCAGGGAACTATTACAATGAGCAGTTCTTC; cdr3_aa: CASSPGNYYNEQFF
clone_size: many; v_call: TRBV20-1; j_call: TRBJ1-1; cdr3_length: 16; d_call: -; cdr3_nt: TGCAGTGCTAGAGATGGACAGCGGTCAGAGAACACTGAAGCTTTCTTT; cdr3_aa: CSARDGQRSENTEAFF
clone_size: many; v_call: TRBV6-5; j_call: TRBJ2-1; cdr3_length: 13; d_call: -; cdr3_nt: TGTGCCAGCTCAAACTACAGGGACAATGAGCAGTTCTTC; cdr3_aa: CASSNYRDNEQFF
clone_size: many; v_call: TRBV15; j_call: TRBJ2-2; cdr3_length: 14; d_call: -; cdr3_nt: TGTGCCACCAGCAGAGTTACCCGGACCGGGGAGCTGTTTTTT; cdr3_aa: CATSRVTRTGELFF
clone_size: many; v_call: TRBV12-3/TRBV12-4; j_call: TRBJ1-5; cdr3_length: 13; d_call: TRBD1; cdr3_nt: TGTGCCAGCAGTGGGACAGGGAATCAGCCCCAGCATTTT; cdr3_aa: CASSGTGNQPQHF
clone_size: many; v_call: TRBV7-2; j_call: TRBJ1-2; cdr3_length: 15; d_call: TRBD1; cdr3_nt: TGTGCCAGCACTCCTGCACAGGGGAGGTTAGATGGCTACACCTTC; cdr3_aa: CASTPAQGRLDGYTF
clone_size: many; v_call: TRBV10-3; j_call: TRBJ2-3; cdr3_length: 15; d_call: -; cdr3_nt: TGTGCCATCAGTGATTCGGGGGATGAGACAGATACGCAGTATTTT; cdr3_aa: CAISDSGDETDTQYF
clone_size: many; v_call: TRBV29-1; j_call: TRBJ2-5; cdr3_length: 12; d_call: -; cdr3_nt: TGCAGCGTTGGCCAGGTGGGAGAGACCCAGTACTTC; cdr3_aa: CSVGQVGETQYF
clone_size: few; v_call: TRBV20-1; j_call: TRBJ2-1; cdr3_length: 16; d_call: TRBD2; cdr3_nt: TGCTGTGCTAGAGGGACTAGCGGGAGGGCCAAGAATGAGCAGTTCTTC; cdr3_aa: CCARGTSGRAKNEQFF
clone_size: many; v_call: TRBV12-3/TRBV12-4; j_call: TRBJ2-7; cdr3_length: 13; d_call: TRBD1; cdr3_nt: TGTGCCAGCAGGCAGGGGGCGCGGTACGAGCAGTACTTC; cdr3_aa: CASRQGARYEQYF
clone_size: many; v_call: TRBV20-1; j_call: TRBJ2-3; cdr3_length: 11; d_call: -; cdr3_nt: TGCAGTGCTAGAATAAGAGATACGCAGTATTTT; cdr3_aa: CSARIRDTQYF
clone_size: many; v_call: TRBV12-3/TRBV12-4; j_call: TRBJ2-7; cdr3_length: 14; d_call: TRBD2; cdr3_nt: TGTGCCAGCAGCCTTAGCGGGATACACTACGAGCAGTACTTC; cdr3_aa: CASSLSGIHYEQYF
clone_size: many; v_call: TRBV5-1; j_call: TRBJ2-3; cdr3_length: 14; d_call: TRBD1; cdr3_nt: TGCGCCAGCAGCCCCGGACAGGGGGCAGATACGCAGTATTTT; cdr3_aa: CASSPGQGADTQYF
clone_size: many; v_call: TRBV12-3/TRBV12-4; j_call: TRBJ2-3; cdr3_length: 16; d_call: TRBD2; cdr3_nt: TGTGCCAGCAGTTTAAGCGCTAGCGGGCTCACAGATACGCAGTATTTT; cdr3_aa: CASSLSASGLTDTQYF
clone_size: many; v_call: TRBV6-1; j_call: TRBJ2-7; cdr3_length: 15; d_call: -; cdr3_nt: TGTGCCAGCAGTGGAAAACCGGGACTCGAGGCTGAGCAGTACTTC; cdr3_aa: CASSGKPGLEAEQYF
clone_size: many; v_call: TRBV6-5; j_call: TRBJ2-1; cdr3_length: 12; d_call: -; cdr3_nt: TGTGCCAGCAGGGGGTATAGGGATGAGCAGTTCTTC; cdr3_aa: CASRGYRDEQFF
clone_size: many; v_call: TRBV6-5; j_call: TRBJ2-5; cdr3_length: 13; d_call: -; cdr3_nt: TGTGCCAGCGGCGCCATCCAGACTGGGACCCAGTACTTC; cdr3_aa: CASGAIQTGTQYF
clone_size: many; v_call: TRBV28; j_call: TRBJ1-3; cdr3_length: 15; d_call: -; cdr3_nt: TGTGCCAGCAGTTTTCGCTGGGGGTCTGGAAACACCATATATTTT; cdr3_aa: CASSFRWGSGNTIYF
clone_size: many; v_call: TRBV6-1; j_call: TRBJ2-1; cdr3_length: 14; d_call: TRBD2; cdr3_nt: TGTGCCAGCTCTCTAGCGGGATCAGGGAATGAGCAGTTCTTC; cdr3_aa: CASSLAGSGNEQFF
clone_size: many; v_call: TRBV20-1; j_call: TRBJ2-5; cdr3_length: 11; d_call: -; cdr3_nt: TGCAGTCTCCTACTCCTAGAGACCCAGTACTTC; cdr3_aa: CSLLLLETQYF
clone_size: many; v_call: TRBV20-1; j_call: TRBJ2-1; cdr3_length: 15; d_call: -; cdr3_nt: TGCAGTGCTAGAGGTCGAGAACAGTCGCACAATGAGCAGTTCTTC; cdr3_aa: CSARGREQSHNEQFF
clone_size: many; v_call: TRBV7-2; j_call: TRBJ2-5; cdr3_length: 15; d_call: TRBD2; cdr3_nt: TGTGCCAGCAGCGCAGATAGCGGGGCAGAAAAGACCCAGTACTTC; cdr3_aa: CASSADSGAEKTQYF
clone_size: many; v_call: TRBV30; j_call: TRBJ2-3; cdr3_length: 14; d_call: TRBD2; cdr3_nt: TGTGCCTGGGGGCTCAGGAGCGGGGGGGGTACGCAGTATTTT; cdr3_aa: CAWGLRSGGGTQYF
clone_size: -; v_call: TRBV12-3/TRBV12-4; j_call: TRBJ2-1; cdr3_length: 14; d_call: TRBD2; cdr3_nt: TGTGCCATCAGGACTAGCGGGATCTACAATGAGCAGTTCTTC; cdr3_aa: CAIRTSGIYNEQFF
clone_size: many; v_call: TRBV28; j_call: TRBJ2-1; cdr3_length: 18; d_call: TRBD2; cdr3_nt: TGTGCCAGCAGACCATTAACCCCGACTAGCGGGAGGAACAATGAGCAGTTCTTC; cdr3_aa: CASRPLTPTSGRNNEQFF
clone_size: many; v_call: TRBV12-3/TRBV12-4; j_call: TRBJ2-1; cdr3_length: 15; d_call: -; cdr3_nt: TGTGCCAGCAGTTTAGCGGACCCCGGGACAACTCCAGCGTTCTTC; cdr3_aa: CASSLADPGTTPAFF
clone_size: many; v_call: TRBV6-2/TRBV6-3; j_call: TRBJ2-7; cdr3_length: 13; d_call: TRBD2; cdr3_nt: TGTGCCAGCAAAGGGAGCGGGAGGTACGAGCAGTACTTC; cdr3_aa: CASKGSGRYEQYF
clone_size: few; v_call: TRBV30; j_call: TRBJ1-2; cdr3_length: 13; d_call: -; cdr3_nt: TGTGCCTGGAATTACAGGGACACTAATGGCTACACCTTC; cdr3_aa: CAWNYRDTNGYTF